The sequence of this T cell receptor (beta chain) was determined in a study of patients and donors after allogeneic stem cell transplantation. A single record per CDR3 protein comes from TCRdb applying MiXCR to the RT-PCR reads. The sample yields 920,000 or so distinct CDR3 sequences, approximately 19% seen once. This clonotype was seen a few times. V was cut by 7 bases and J by 3 bases, with 13 bases left in between. This CDR3 has 15 amino acids. CDR1 and CDR2 (germline): SGHAT, FQNNGV. What was sequenced was blood, either unsorted or a sorted T cell fraction (not recorded which). The sequence was obtained from a human donor who was either an allogeneic HSCT recipient or a stem cell or donor lymphocyte infusion donor (not recorded which). It is not recorded whose cells these are; they may come from a transplant donor. This chain connects TRBV11-2 to TRBJ2-6; D is possibly TRBD2 (5 bases). The CDR3 DNA follows: TGTGCCAGCAAGAAAGAGGGCGTTGGGGCCAACGTCCTGACTTTC. Protein sequence: CASKKEGVGANVLTF.